The clone carrying this T cell receptor (beta chain) was found many times. Its antigen is unidentified. The germline V gene encodes CDR1 ENHRY and CDR2 SYGVKD. Trimming took 8 bases from V and 3 from J, leaving 17 bases between them. This CDR3 region has 14 residues. This sample stems from a study of cytotoxic CD8 clonotypes in ibrutinib-treated CLL. Whole-study context: Partial responders about 24, complete 2; 12 progressed and around 15 stayed in remission by median about 6 years.

Study-level points and caveats: Clonality increased at ibrutinib response and stayed stable in sustained remission. At progression, however, it fell back toward baseline.

Libraries were prepared by immunoSEQ multiplex PCR; TCRdb keeps only in-frame clonotypes and omits some of them. The sample has over 95,000 clones, about 50% seen once. The input for sequencing was PBMCs, taken after 24 months of ibrutinib treatment. The chain is built from TRBV10-3 and TRBJ2-7, with a tentative D call TRBD2 (6 bases). This receptor was obtained from a human donor with chronic lymphocytic leukemia. This chain's CDR3 is CAIQIQGGNYEQYF. The CDR3 region has the DNA TGTGCCATCCAAATCCAGGGAGGAAACTACGAGCAGTACTTC.